This TCR beta chain was sequenced in a study of blood T cell repertoires in COVID-19. The wider study: Donors in the United States, Italy and Spain gave samples during acute or convalescent COVID-19. In each case, the material was cDNA or gDNA derived from T cells, B-cell-depleted T cells, or PBMCs.

Generated by immunoSEQ multiplex PCR, the TCRdb table keeps only in-frame clones and is missing some. The sample contains 200,000 to 250,000 clones, roughly four fifths of which appear only once. With 0 bases removed from V and 3 bases from J, the gap between germline ends came to 10 bases. The CDR3 is made up of 15 amino acids. Germline CDR1 and CDR2: SGHRS and YFSETQ. The chain links TRBV5-1 to TRBJ1-5; no firm D call. This receptor was taken from a woman aged 25 to 39 who had recovered from COVID-19. Sequenced: peripheral blood. DNA for the CDR3: TGCGCCAGCAGCTTGGACAGCATCCCCAATCAGCCCCAGCATTTT. Protein: CASSLDSIPNQPQHF.